Listed here are 7 T cell receptor beta chains from one sample, sequenced in a study of blood T cell repertoires in COVID-19. TCRdb's table, derived via immunoSEQ multiplex PCR, lists solely in-frame clones and lacks some. The sample holds around 100,000 clones, almost 80% seen once. The sample was peripheral blood. These receptors came from a woman aged 70-85 years with acute or convalescent COVID-19.

This chain links TRBV27 with TRBJ1-5; weak D call: TRBD1 (5 bases). From germline, CDR1 is MNHEY and CDR2 SMNVEV (reference sequence). The V and J ends lost 7 bases and 0 bases respectively, with 13 bases between them. The CDR3 sequence is 15 residues long. In DNA, the CDR3 is TGTGCCAGCAAGCCGGGGGAGGGTAGCAATCAGCCCCAGCATTTT. Protein product: CASKPGEGSNQPQHF.

The V gene is TRBV6-5, the J gene TRBJ2-3, with 7 bases aligning to TRBD2. The CDR3 runs 15 residues. Germline-derived CDR1 and CDR2 are MNHEY and SVGAGI. The junction had 5 bases not matched to a gene; V was cut back by 4 bases and J by 1 base. CDR3 sequence reads: CASSSGTTRTDTQYF. CDR3 in DNA: TGTGCCAGCAGTTCGGGGACTACCCGCACAGATACGCAGTATTTT.

The gene calls are TRBV7-9 and TRBJ1-1; no clear D gene. Germline CDR1 SEHNR, CDR2 FQNEAQ (reference sequence). Trimming stripped 5 bases from V and 5 bases from J, with 6 bases between. The CDR3 sequence is 11 residues long. The CDR3 loop is CASSPSTEAFF. The DNA for the CDR3 is TGTGCCAGCAGCCCCTCGACTGAAGCTTTCTTT.

The chain recombines TRBV6-1 with TRBJ1-5, with D maybe TRBD1 (6 bases). CDR1 and CDR2 (germline): MNHNS, SASEGT. Trimming pared 2 bases from V and 2 bases from J, leaving 10 bases between. CDR3 length: 15 residues. This CDR3 is CASSENTGRNQPQHF. CDR3 sequence (DNA): TGTGCCAGCAGTGAAAATACAGGGCGCAATCAGCCCCAGCATTTT.

This chain connects TRBV11-1 to TRBJ2-5; D is undetermined. This CDR3 contains 13 residues. V was clipped by 5 bases and J by 3 bases, with 10 bases between them. Looked up from germline, CDR1 is SGHAT and CDR2 is FQDESV (reference sequence). CDR3 in DNA: TGTGCCAGCAGCCGAGGCCCGGAAGAGACCCAGTACTTC. It encodes CASSRGPEETQYF.

The rearrangement uses TRBV18 and TRBJ2-5; TRBD2 is a possible D gene (6 bases). This CDR3 has 13 amino acids. Germline loops: CDR1 KGHSH, CDR2 LQKENI. Trimming took off 8 bases at V and 4 bases at J, with 14 bases between the two ends. The CDR3 bases are TGTGCCAGCAGGGAACTAGCAGGAGAGACCCAGTACTTC. Translating gives CASRELAGETQYF. Full variable domain (remainder filled in from reference TRBV18 and TRBJ2-5): NAGVMQNPRHLVRRRGQEARLRCSPMKGHSHVYWYRQLPEEGLKFMVYLQKENIIDESGMPKERFSAEFPKEGPSILRIQQVVRGDSAAYFCASRELAGETQYFGPGTRLLVL.

The V and J genes are TRBV2 and TRBJ1-2; D is possibly TRBD1 (5 bases). The germline V gene has CDR1 SNHLY and CDR2 FYNNEI. The CDR3 covers 14 residues. V lost 7 bases to trimming and J lost 10 bases, with 22 bases between them. The CDR3 loop is CASKRIRGAYDYTF. CDR3 nucleotide sequence: TGTGCCAGCAAGAGGATAAGGGGCGCGTACGACTACACCTTC. Together with reference TRBV2 and TRBJ1-2, the CDR3 gives the full variable domain: EPEVTQTPSHQVTQMGQEVILRCVPISNHLYFYWYRQILGQKVEFLVSFYNNEISEKSEIFDDQFSVERPDGSNFTLKIRSTKLEDSAMYFCASKRIRGAYDYTFGSGTRLTVV.